This passage covers 24 T cell receptor beta chains from one sample sequenced in a study of CD8+ T cells in alopecia areata. Extracted RNA was reverse transcribed, and the resulting cDNA served as sequencing template. Here immunoSEQ multiplex PCR was the method, and the copy in TCRdb shows in-frame clones only, minus some. This sample has 200,000 to 250,000 clones; about 57% occur once, and the top ten carry around 1.5%. Treatment given: oral pan-JAK inhibitor, 5-10 mg twice daily. This specimen was CD4+ T cells sorted from blood, taken at week 4, from a patient treated with tofacitinib. The receptor source for this set is a human donor with alopecia areata.

This chain uses TRBV7-3 with TRBJ2-2; TRBD1 matches at 9 bases. This CDR3 region has 16 residues. Germline CDR1 and CDR2: SGHTA and FQGTGA. V lost 5 bases to trimming and J lost 0 bases; unmatched junction nucleotides: 4. The CDR3 DNA reads TGTGCCAGCAGCATTACAGGGGGCCCGAACACCGGGGAGCTGTTTTTT. This encodes CASSITGGPNTGELFF.

This clone occurred a few times. The CDR3 DNA sequence: TGCGCCAGCGGGGACTCTACGAGAAACAATGAGCAGTTCTTC. It is translated as CASGDSTRNNEQFF. The chain carries TRBV5-1 and TRBJ2-1; perhaps TRBD2 as D (6 bases). CDR3 length: 14 amino acids. The V end was cut by 7 bases, the J end by 5 bases, with 16 bases between. Germline V gene sequence: CDR1 SGHRS, CDR2 YFSETQ.

CDR3 amino acids: CATSRDRGKNSPLHF. The CDR3 nucleotides read TGTGCCACCAGCAGAGACAGGGGGAAGAATTCACCCCTCCACTTT. This rearrangement joins TRBV15 to TRBJ1-6; 7 nucleotides match TRBD1. The CDR3 runs to 15 residues. Germline V gene lookup returns CDR1 LNHNV and CDR2 YYDKDF (reference sequence). V lost 0 bases, J lost 7 bases, and 3 bases stayed unmatched.

V usage is TRBV19 and J usage is TRBJ2-7; either TRBD1 or TRBD2 may fit D (6 bases each). The CDR3 is made up of 15 amino acids. Trimming shortened V by 8 bases and J by 0 bases, and 17 bases separated the two germline ends. The germline V gene has CDR1 LNHDA and CDR2 SQIVND (reference sequence). The CDR3 DNA sequence: TGTGCCAGTTCCTATGGGGGGCTGGACTCCTACGAGCAGTACTTC. Translation: CASSYGGLDSYEQYF.

The genes are TRBV2 and TRBJ1-6, with D maybe TRBD1 (5 bases). Germline assignment: CDR1 SNHLY and CDR2 FYNNEI. V was clipped by 8 bases and J by 8 bases, with 13 bases between them. The CDR3 has 13 residues. CDR3 sequence: CASGRALYSPLHF. As DNA, the CDR3 is TGTGCCAGCGGCAGGGCGTTGTATTCACCCCTCCACTTT.

The rearrangement links TRBV9 to TRBJ2-5, with D unresolved. CDR1 and CDR2 (germline): SGDLS, YYNGEE. Trimming took off 0 bases at V and 5 bases at J, with 8 bases between the two ends. The CDR3 spans 13 residues. CDR3 residues: CASSVAYGETQYF. DNA for the CDR3: TGTGCCAGCAGCGTAGCCTACGGGGAGACCCAGTACTTC.

The V and J genes are TRBV30 and TRBJ2-5; D may correspond to TRBD1 or TRBD2 (5 bases each). CDR3 length equals 15 residues. From germline, CDR1 is GTSNPN and CDR2 SVGIG (reference sequence). Trimming stripped 1 base from V and 4 bases from J, with 16 bases between. CDR3 loop: CAWSAIGTYGETQYF. In DNA, the CDR3 is TGTGCCTGGAGTGCAATAGGGACCTACGGAGAGACCCAGTACTTC.

The gene calls are TRBV9 and TRBJ1-5, with TRBD1 identical over 7 bases. The V gene's germline CDR1 is SGDLS and CDR2 YYNGEE. Trimming cost V 3 bases and J 6 bases; bases outside gene matches: 6. This CDR3 region has 14 residues. The CDR3 region is CASSAEGQTQPQHF. In nucleotides, the CDR3 is TGTGCCAGCAGCGCTGAGGGACAGACTCAGCCCCAGCATTTT.

The V call is TRBV5-6, the J call TRBJ1-5; 7 bases map to TRBD1. With V trimmed by 0 bases and J by 0 bases, 3 bases remained unmatched. Looked up from germline, CDR1 is SGHDT and CDR2 is YYEEEE. The CDR3 sequence is 16 residues long. CDR3 nucleotides: TGTGCCAGCAGCTTGGGTAGGGGGCTTAGCAATCAGCCCCAGCATTTT. As protein: CASSLGRGLSNQPQHF.

This chain links TRBV4-1 with TRBJ2-3, with a weak D call TRBD1 (5 bases). V was pared by 0 bases and J by 7 bases, with 26 bases between. This CDR3 comprises 19 residues. Germline CDR1 and CDR2: MGHRA and YSYEKL. The CDR3 DNA follows: TGCGCCAGCAGCCAAGATTTGGTCGCGTGGCAGGGTGCTATGTATACGCAGTATTTT. Translation: CASSQDLVAWQGAMYTQYF.

This clone turned up a few times. This sequence joins TRBV19 and TRBJ1-2; D unresolved. Trimming cost V 3 bases and J 0 bases, with 8 bases left between them. The CDR3 loop spans 14 amino acids. Germline V lookup: CDR1 LNHDA, CDR2 SQIVND (reference sequence). DNA of the CDR3: TGTGCCAGTAGTATTGGTCCGCCTAACTATGGCTACACCTTC. It codes for CASSIGPPNYGYTF.

This clone was counted only a few times. The chain recombines TRBV29-1 with TRBJ2-1, with 11 bases aligning to TRBD2. CDR1 SQVTM and CDR2 ANQGSEA come from the germline V gene. CDR3 size: 13 residues. J lost 5 bases, V lost 8 bases, and 5 bases had no gene match. CDR3 in amino acids: CSISGGAHNEQFF. Here the CDR3 DNA reads TGCAGCATTAGCGGGGGGGCGCACAATGAGCAGTTCTTC.

The J gene is TRBJ1-1, the V gene TRBV30; the D is unclear. Trimming removed 2 bases at V and 0 bases at J, with 13 bases between. Germline V gene sequence: CDR1 GTSNPN, CDR2 SVGIG (reference sequence). The length of the CDR3 is 15 residues. CDR3 amino acids: CAWSNEVRLNTEAFF. CDR3 nucleotides: TGTGCCTGGAGTAATGAGGTGCGATTGAACACTGAAGCTTTCTTT.

V usage is TRBV2 and J usage is TRBJ1-1; D is uncertain. Trimming shortened V by 6 bases and J by 1 base, and 12 bases separated the two germline ends. The germline V gene has CDR1 SNHLY and CDR2 FYNNEI. There are 14 residues in the CDR3. CDR3 nucleotides: TGTGCCAGCAGCGACCCCATAACGAACACTGAAGCTTTCTTT. Protein sequence: CASSDPITNTEAFF.

A note on this clone: In the same sample, other DNA sequences code for this CDR3. The rearrangement links TRBV29-1 to TRBJ1-5; 7 positions match TRBD1. With V trimmed by 6 bases and J by 2 bases, 4 bases remained unmatched. The germline CDR1 and CDR2 sequences are SQVTM and ANQGSEA. The CDR3 is made up of 13 amino acids. The CDR3 protein is CSVGDSGNQPQHF. CDR3 sequence (DNA): TGCAGCGTGGGGGACAGCGGCAATCAGCCCCAGCATTTT.

V usage is TRBV6-1 and J usage is TRBJ1-1; D perhaps matches TRBD1 (5 bases). V lost 2 bases to trimming and J lost 4 bases, with 11 bases between them. The CDR3 has 14 amino acids. From germline, CDR1 is MNHNS and CDR2 SASEGT. The CDR3 sequence: CASSETGLGTEAFF. The CDR3 DNA reads as TGTGCCAGCAGTGAAACAGGTTTGGGCACTGAAGCTTTCTTT.

CDR3 coding DNA: TGCGCCAGCACCGAAAACCACCTGGATGAGCAGTACTTC. Translated, it gives CASTENHLDEQYF. The chain links TRBV5-1 to TRBJ2-7; no reliable D call. This CDR3 is 13 amino acids long. V lost 6 bases to trimming and J lost 7 bases, with 17 bases between them. Germline-derived CDR1 and CDR2 are SGHRS and YFSETQ.

In regard to this clone: Different DNA sequences within this sample yield the same CDR3. The chain is built from TRBV30 and TRBJ1-5; D remains unclear. The CDR3 is 13 residues long. Trimming took off 0 bases at V and 6 bases at J, with 9 bases between the two ends. The germline V gene has CDR1 GTSNPN and CDR2 SVGIG (reference sequence). CDR3 loop: CAWSVSVGQPQHF. In nucleotides, the CDR3 is TGTGCCTGGAGTGTAAGTGTTGGTCAGCCCCAGCATTTT.

The rearrangement uses TRBV4-3 and TRBJ2-7; D ambiguous. From germline, CDR1 is LGHNA and CDR2 YSLEER. This CDR3 is built from 15 residues. Trimming stripped 0 bases from V and 0 bases from J, with 9 bases between. The CDR3 nucleotides are TGCGCCAGCAGCCAAGATGTAAGGGACTCCTACGAGCAGTACTTC. This gives the protein CASSQDVRDSYEQYF.

This clone was picked up a small number of times. The chain carries TRBV25-1 and TRBJ2-5; D might be TRBD1 (5 bases). The J call may be faulty, since TRBJ2-7 better matches the DNA end. CDR1 and CDR2 from the germline V gene are MGHDK and SYGVNS. The CDR3 totals 12 residues. The CDR3 DNA reads as TGTGCCAGCAGCCAGGGAAAAAACGAGCAGTACTTC. Residues: CASSQGKNEQYF.

Turning to this clone: The junction departs from germline at one end; a sequencing error may be responsible. CDR3 bases: TGTGCCAGCAGGGAAGACAGCACTAGCACAGATACGCAGTATTTT. The encoded protein is CASREDSTSTDTQYF. The chain uses TRBV6-1 and TRBJ2-3, with a possible D match to TRBD1 (5 bases). Germline V gene lookup returns CDR1 MNHNS and CDR2 SASEGT. This CDR3 region has 15 residues.

J is TRBJ1-1 and V is TRBV30; D ambiguous. This CDR3 has 14 residues. The germline V and J ends were trimmed by 4 bases and 1 base, with 13 bases remaining between them. Germline CDR1 is GTSNPN and CDR2 is SVGIG (reference sequence). This CDR3 is CAWKSKGKNTEAFF. CDR3 in DNA: TGTGCCTGGAAGAGTAAAGGGAAGAACACTGAAGCTTTCTTT.

The gene calls are TRBV9 and TRBJ2-1, with 13 bases matching TRBD2. The CDR3 runs to 15 residues. V shed 4 bases and J 8 bases; nucleotides not matched to a gene: 6. Germline CDR1 is SGDLS and CDR2 is YYNGEE. CDR3 DNA: TGTGCCAGCAGCCCCACTAGCGGGGGGGCCTATGAGCAGTTCTTC. Encoded protein: CASSPTSGGAYEQFF.

In this sample, this clone turned up once. The rearrangement uses TRBV9 and TRBJ2-7; D tentatively fits TRBD1 or TRBD2 (5 bases each). CDR3 length: 19 amino acids. Trimming removed 4 bases from V and 2 bases from J, with 28 bases in between. Germline CDR1 and CDR2: SGDLS and YYNGEE. The CDR3 DNA sequence: TGTGCCAGCAGCCCGGACGGGGCTCCAGGACAACCCAACACCTACGAGCAGTACTTC. It translates to CASSPDGAPGQPNTYEQYF.